This T cell receptor beta chain was captured in a study of shared clonotypes between healthy human individuals. Overall study: Contributing individuals were two females and a few males aged 18 to 49.

On this clone itself: Its specificity is not known.

The germline CDR1 and CDR2 sequences are SGDLS and YYNGEE. The CDR3 totals 15 residues. Trimming pared 2 bases from V and 3 bases from J, leaving 11 bases between. General study points: Researchers sampled only blood; tissue repertoires likely differ.

Sorted subsets were amplified in replicate PCRs using 200 ng DNA, around 30,000 T cell genomes. TCRdb's copy holds only in-frame clones and misses some; the assay was immunoSEQ multiplex PCR. The sample records roughly 1,100,000 clones, 65% to 75% being singletons. The material sequenced was memory CD4+ T cells sorted from blood. Subset specified: CD45RA-negative fraction. The chain combines TRBV9 with TRBJ2-2; a possible D gene is TRBD2 (5 bases). This receptor was identified in a man aged 18 to 29 in good health. CDR3 bases: TGTGCCAGCAGCGTGGGCGGGCGGGACACCGGGGAGCTGTTTTTT. Translating gives CASSVGGRDTGELFF.